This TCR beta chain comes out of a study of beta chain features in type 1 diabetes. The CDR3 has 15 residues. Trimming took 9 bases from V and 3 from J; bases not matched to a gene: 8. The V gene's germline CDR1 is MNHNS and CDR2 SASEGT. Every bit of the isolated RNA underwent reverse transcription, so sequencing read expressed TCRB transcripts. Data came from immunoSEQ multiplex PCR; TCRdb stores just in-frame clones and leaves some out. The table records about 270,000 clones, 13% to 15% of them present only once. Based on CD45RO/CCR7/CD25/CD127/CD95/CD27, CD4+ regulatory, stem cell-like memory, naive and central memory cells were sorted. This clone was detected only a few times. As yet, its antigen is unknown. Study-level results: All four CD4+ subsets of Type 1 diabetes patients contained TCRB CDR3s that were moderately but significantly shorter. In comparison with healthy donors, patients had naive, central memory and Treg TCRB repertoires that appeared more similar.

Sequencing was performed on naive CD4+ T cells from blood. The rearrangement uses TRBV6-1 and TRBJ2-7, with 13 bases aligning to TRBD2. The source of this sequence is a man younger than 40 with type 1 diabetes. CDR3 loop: CASARRLAGGYEQYF. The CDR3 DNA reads TGTGCCAGTGCGCGCAGACTAGCGGGAGGCTACGAGCAGTACTTC.